This T cell receptor (beta chain) was obtained from a study of regulatory T cells in long-lasting Graves disease. The CDR3 length is 14 residues. With 2 bases removed from V and 1 base from J, the gap between germline ends came to 9 bases. The germline V gene encodes CDR1 SGHRS and CDR2 YFSETQ. Indicated time point: persistent/refractory GD, antithyroid drugs over 5 years with positive TRAb. The TCR library was made from RNA that had been extracted from PBMCs in TRIzol. Comments on this clonotype: Its specificity is unknown.

Study results and caveats: The number of shared public clonotypes was higher in persistent patients (roughly 2,800) than new patients (roughly 970).

In building TCR beta libraries, iRepertoire HTBI primers were used together with Arm-PCR of CDR3 regions. A single record per CDR3 protein comes from TCRdb applying MiXCR to the multiplex PCR reads. The table includes about 660,000 distinct CDR3 sequences, around 30% detected once. The genes are TRBV5-1 and TRBJ2-5, with a tentative D call TRBD2 (6 bases). The input for sequencing was peripheral blood mononuclear cells (PBMCs), taken when the disease was refractory, from a patient treated with antithyroid drugs. The origin of this receptor is a female donor with Graves disease. The CDR3 DNA is TGCGCCAGCAGCTTAACTAGCATCCAAGAGACCCAGTACTTC. Its translation is CASSLTSIQETQYF.